This entry lists 14 T cell receptor beta chains sequenced from one sample in a study of T cell responses to AZD1222 COVID-19 vaccine. The protocol was immunoSEQ multiplex PCR, while the TCRdb copy is restricted to in-frame clones and leaves out a portion. The sample records approximately 150,000 clones, 80% to 95% being singletons. Here the sequenced sample was peripheral blood, taken 28 days after the second AZD1222 dose. Receptor source: an adult who received the AZD1222 COVID-19 vaccine.

This rearrangement joins TRBV5-1 to TRBJ2-7; 8 bases are a match to TRBD2. J lost 0 bases, V lost 1 base, and 6 bases had no gene match. Per germline, CDR1 SGHRS and CDR2 YFSETQ. The CDR3 sequence is 16 residues long. The chain's CDR3 is CASSLNSGTSSYEQYF. The CDR3 nucleotides read TGCGCCAGCAGCTTGAACTCAGGGACTAGCTCCTACGAGCAGTACTTC.

This chain links TRBV2 with TRBJ1-1; perhaps TRBD1 as D (6 bases). Trimming took 3 bases from V and 0 from J, leaving 8 bases between them. This CDR3 has 14 amino acids. CDR1 and CDR2 from the germline V gene are SNHLY and FYNNEI. CDR3 sequence (DNA): TGTGCCAGCAGTGAGGACAGCTTGAACACTGAAGCTTTCTTT. Translated, it gives CASSEDSLNTEAFF.

The DNA of the CDR3 is TGTGCCAGCAGACGAGTACGGGGACAGCATAATGAAAAACTGTTTTTT. This translates into CASRRVRGQHNEKLFF. The chain couples TRBV11-2 to TRBJ1-4, with 7 bases matching TRBD1. V shed 6 bases, J shed 4 bases, and the junction held 11 bases outside the gene matches. Germline CDR1 reads SGHAT; CDR2 reads FQNNGV. CDR3 length equals 16 residues. Full variable domain (missing parts from reference TRBV11-2 and TRBJ1-4): EAGVAQSPRYKIIEKRQSVAFWCNPISGHATLYWYQQILGQGPKLLIQFQNNGVVDDSQLPKDRFSAERLKGVDSTLKIQPAKLEDSAVYLCASRRVRGQHNEKLFFGSGTQLSVL.

This rearrangement joins TRBV30 to TRBJ2-7; TRBD2 might be the D (6 bases). V lost 2 bases, J lost 4 bases, and 15 bases lay in between. CDR3 length: 14 residues. CDR1 GTSNPN and CDR2 SVGIG come from the germline V gene (reference sequence). The chain's CDR3 is CAWSSGTGDYEQYF. For the CDR3, the DNA is TGTGCCTGGAGTTCCGGGACGGGGGATTACGAGCAGTACTTC.

The chain combines TRBV18 with TRBJ2-7, with TRBD1 matching over 9 bases. There are 13 residues in the CDR3. J was trimmed by 6 bases and V by 4 bases; bases with no gene match: 4. CDR1 is KGHSH, CDR2 LQKENI, per germline. The CDR3 bases are TGTGCCAGCTCACTCGGACAGGGGAGCGAGCAGTACTTC. This translates into CASSLGQGSEQYF.

This clone is a singleton in its sample. V gene TRBV19 combines with J gene TRBJ2-5, with a weak D call TRBD1 (7 bases). The CDR3 has 18 amino acids. V was cut by 7 bases and J by 6 bases, with 30 bases left in between. Germline CDR1 and CDR2: LNHDA and SQIVND (reference sequence). CDR3 nucleotide sequence: TGTGCCAGTATGAAAGGGGGGAGACAGGGATTGGTATGGAAGACCCAGTACTTC. Translation gives CASMKGGRQGLVWKTQYF.

In this sample, this clone turned up once. The rearrangement uses TRBV7-2 and TRBJ2-2, with a weak D call TRBD2 (5 bases). The CDR3 spans 14 residues. Germline-derived CDR1 and CDR2 are SGHTA and FQGNSA. Trimming took off 5 bases at V and 1 base at J, with 8 bases between the two ends. The CDR3 region is CASSRTLNTGELFF. The DNA for the CDR3 is TGTGCCAGCAGCCGGACTCTGAACACCGGGGAGCTGTTTTTT.

The genes are TRBV6-5 and TRBJ2-2; D not certain. The V end was cut by 3 bases, the J end by 4 bases, with 15 bases between. The CDR3 is 16 residues long. Per germline, CDR1 MNHEY and CDR2 SVGAGI. The CDR3 nucleotides read TGTGCCAGCAGTTATGATCGTCGCGGACCCACCGGGGAGCTGTTTTTT. It specifies CASSYDRRGPTGELFF.

This chain links TRBV7-3 with TRBJ2-1; D is tentatively TRBD1 or TRBD2 (6 bases each). Germline lookup yields CDR1 SGHTA and CDR2 FQGTGA. This CDR3 is 14 amino acids long. Trimming stripped 8 bases from V and 6 bases from J, with 17 bases between. In DNA, the CDR3 is TGTGCCAGCGGGCAATCCGGAGGGGGCAATGAGCAGTTCTTC. Residues: CASGQSGGGNEQFF.

The chain is built from TRBV30 and TRBJ1-4; no clear D gene. Trimming left V 1 base short and J 4 bases short, with 10 bases between. The CDR3 runs 14 residues. Germline CDR1 is GTSNPN and CDR2 is SVGIG (reference sequence). CDR3 DNA sequence: TGTGCCTGGAGTGGCCGATTCTTTAATGAAAAACTGTTTTTT. Translated, it gives CAWSGRFFNEKLFF.

The J gene is TRBJ2-4, the V gene TRBV6-2 or TRBV6-3, with D unclear. This CDR3 has 12 residues. The V gene's germline CDR1 is MNHEY and CDR2 SVGEGT. V lost 6 bases to trimming and J lost 7 bases, with 10 bases between them. CDR3 amino acids: CASSLDGNIQYF. The CDR3, as DNA: TGTGCCAGCAGCCTGGACGGGAACATTCAGTACTTC.

This sequence joins TRBV7-8 and TRBJ1-6; 7 positions agree with TRBD1. V gave up 2 bases and J gave up 8 bases; unmatched junction bases: 9. Germline V CDR1 and CDR2: SGHVS, FQNEAQ. There are 16 residues in the CDR3. The CDR3 DNA sequence: TGTGCCAGCAGCTTAACAGACAGGGATGGATATTCACCCCTCCACTTT. Residues: CASSLTDRDGYSPLHF.

A single count supports this clone. The chain has TRBV28 and TRBJ1-3, with D unclear. V was shortened by 3 bases and J by 0 bases, with 9 bases between the two germline ends. This CDR3 spans 15 amino acids. Germline V lookup: CDR1 MDHEN, CDR2 SYDVKM. The CDR3 nucleotides are TGTGCCAGCAGTTTTATGGAATTCTCTGGAAACACCATATATTTT. Residues: CASSFMEFSGNTIYF.

This sequence joins TRBV5-1 and TRBJ2-3; D could derive from TRBD1 or TRBD2 (5 bases each). The CDR3 is 14 residues long. Germline loops: CDR1 SGHRS, CDR2 YFSETQ. V lost 6 bases and J 3 bases, leaving 14 bases between the germline ends. The CDR3 sequence is CASTRDPTTDTQYF. CDR3 coding DNA: TGCGCCAGCACACGGGACCCGACGACAGATACGCAGTATTTT.